This TCR beta chain was obtained from a study of human T cells and chemical hapten exposure. Study as a whole: Patch tests delivered 0.01% DPC to the upper back and were evaluated at 6 days.

Time point defined: patch test 1, 2 weeks after DPC sensitization. Noted treatment: therapeutic diphenylcyclopropenone sensitization with weekly scalp DPC. This clonotype was detected only a few times. TCRdb processed the RACE reads anew with MiXCR; each CDR3 protein has one entry. The sample consists of 300,000 to 400,000 distinct CDR3 sequences, around 7% of them appearing once. This CDR3 region has 16 residues. Losses at the gene ends were 0 bases for V and 5 bases for J; bases not matched to a gene: 6. Looked up from germline, CDR1 is SGHRS and CDR2 is YFSETQ. The sequencing here drew on whole blood, taken in connection with sensitization to the hapten diphenylcyclopropenone (DPC). The clonotype was recovered from a woman aged 18-29 years with alopecia areata. Some clones in this sample may be carry-over from other donors' samples. The chain has TRBV5-1 and TRBJ2-1; 9 bases agree with TRBD2. The CDR3 bases are TGCGCCAGCAGCTTGGGTAGCGGGGGCGCGAACAATGAGCAGTTCTTC. Amino acid sequence: CASSLGSGGANNEQFF.